A selection of T cell receptor beta chains follows, all from one sample in a study of T cell responses to AZD1222 COVID-19 vaccine. Repertoires were generated with immunoSEQ multiplex PCR, while TCRdb's copy carries only in-frame clones and drops some. The sample yields about 120,000 clones, around 85% seen once. The sequences come from peripheral blood, collected on day 0 of AZD1222 vaccination. The receptors were sampled from an adult in good health. Each CDR3 is given with its conserved first and last residue. Each record gives: J gene, V gene, CDR3 length, clone size, CDR3 protein. Some rows mark clone size as missing; the rest say once, few, many or name a class of expanded clone.

j_gene: TRBJ2-7
v_gene: TRBV2
len: 14
abundance: few
CDR3aa: CASSVRSQTYEQYF

j_gene: TRBJ2-5
v_gene: TRBV5-1
len: 14
abundance: NA
CDR3aa: CASGNAGPRGTQYF

j_gene: TRBJ2-5
v_gene: TRBV21-1
len: 15
abundance: NA
CDR3aa: CASSEGAILQETQYF

j_gene: TRBJ2-3
v_gene: TRBV6-1
len: 15
abundance: few
CDR3aa: CASSEQGAGTDTQYF

j_gene: TRBJ2-3
v_gene: TRBV7-9
len: 15
abundance: NA
CDR3aa: CASSLAPGQSDTQYF

j_gene: TRBJ1-2
v_gene: TRBV28
len: 10
abundance: NA
CDR3aa: CASSNYGYTF

j_gene: TRBJ1-2
v_gene: TRBV2
len: 13
abundance: NA
CDR3aa: CASSADGGYGYTF

j_gene: TRBJ2-7
v_gene: TRBV5-4
len: 16
abundance: NA
CDR3aa: CASSGPEAGGFYEQYF

j_gene: TRBJ1-3
v_gene: TRBV28
len: 17
abundance: NA
CDR3aa: CASSLARAQGSGNTIYF

j_gene: TRBJ1-6
v_gene: TRBV7-9
len: 15
abundance: NA
CDR3aa: CASSLGSDVNSPLHF

j_gene: TRBJ2-7
v_gene: TRBV10-3
len: 13
abundance: NA
CDR3aa: CAILARENYEQYF

j_gene: TRBJ2-1
v_gene: TRBV11-3
len: 15
abundance: NA
CDR3aa: CASSSLLAGADEQFF

j_gene: TRBJ2-3
v_gene: TRBV12-3/TRBV12-4
len: 12
abundance: NA
CDR3aa: CASSPDTDTQYF

j_gene: TRBJ1-5
v_gene: TRBV11-2
len: 16
abundance: NA
CDR3aa: CASSSNTGGGQQPQHF

j_gene: TRBJ2-7
v_gene: TRBV6-5
len: 15
abundance: NA
CDR3aa: CASSYAPDRDYEQYF

j_gene: TRBJ2-5
v_gene: TRBV7-9
len: 15
abundance: NA
CDR3aa: CASSFYIGELETQYF

j_gene: TRBJ2-7
v_gene: TRBV7-2
len: 15
abundance: once
CDR3aa: CASSLEGTPNLEQYF

j_gene: TRBJ2-3
v_gene: TRBV6-4
len: 17
abundance: NA
CDR3aa: CASSRTSAGTGKDTQYF

j_gene: TRBJ1-5
v_gene: TRBV25-1
len: 14
abundance: NA
CDR3aa: CASSSLSSNQPQHF

j_gene: TRBJ1-5
v_gene: TRBV7-2
len: 14
abundance: once
CDR3aa: CASSLEGGEQPQHF

j_gene: TRBJ1-1
v_gene: TRBV28
len: 13
abundance: NA
CDR3aa: CASLRGRNTEAFF

j_gene: TRBJ1-4
v_gene: TRBV5-4
len: 15
abundance: NA
CDR3aa: CASSLQTTSNEKLFF

j_gene: TRBJ1-2
v_gene: TRBV11-3
len: 12
abundance: few
CDR3aa: CASVDFNYGYTF

j_gene: TRBJ1-1
v_gene: TRBV12-3/TRBV12-4
len: 12
abundance: NA
CDR3aa: CASKVAHTEAFF

j_gene: TRBJ2-7
v_gene: TRBV4-2
len: 16
abundance: NA
CDR3aa: CASSLGGAGGVSEQYF

j_gene: TRBJ1-5
v_gene: TRBV2
len: 14
abundance: NA
CDR3aa: CASNTGFRNQPQHF

j_gene: TRBJ1-4
v_gene: TRBV2
len: 11
abundance: NA
CDR3aa: CASSLYEKLFF

j_gene: TRBJ2-3
v_gene: TRBV25-1
len: 17
abundance: NA
CDR3aa: CASSESRGTDVTDTQYF

j_gene: TRBJ2-7
v_gene: TRBV7-2
len: 16
abundance: NA
CDR3aa: CASSFAGGLGSGEQYF

j_gene: TRBJ1-1
v_gene: TRBV10-3
len: 14
abundance: NA
CDR3aa: CAIKPGHSNTEAFF

j_gene: TRBJ1-2
v_gene: TRBV27
len: 17
abundance: NA
CDR3aa: CASSSQLGQLANYGYTF

j_gene: TRBJ1-2
v_gene: TRBV19
len: 15
abundance: NA
CDR3aa: CASSLSVGQAYGYTF

j_gene: TRBJ1-2
v_gene: TRBV24-1
len: 13
abundance: few
CDR3aa: CATSEDSNYGYTF

j_gene: TRBJ2-2
v_gene: TRBV7-2
len: 15
abundance: NA
CDR3aa: CASSLRQGAAGELFF

j_gene: TRBJ1-1
v_gene: TRBV7-8
len: 14
abundance: NA
CDR3aa: CASSLTNSRDQAFF

j_gene: TRBJ2-2
v_gene: TRBV18
len: 15
abundance: NA
CDR3aa: CASSPRTPNTGELFF

j_gene: TRBJ1-2
v_gene: TRBV5-5
len: 14
abundance: NA
CDR3aa: CASSLAQGSGGYTF

j_gene: TRBJ2-7
v_gene: TRBV2
len: 14
abundance: NA
CDR3aa: CASSRDIQTYEQYF